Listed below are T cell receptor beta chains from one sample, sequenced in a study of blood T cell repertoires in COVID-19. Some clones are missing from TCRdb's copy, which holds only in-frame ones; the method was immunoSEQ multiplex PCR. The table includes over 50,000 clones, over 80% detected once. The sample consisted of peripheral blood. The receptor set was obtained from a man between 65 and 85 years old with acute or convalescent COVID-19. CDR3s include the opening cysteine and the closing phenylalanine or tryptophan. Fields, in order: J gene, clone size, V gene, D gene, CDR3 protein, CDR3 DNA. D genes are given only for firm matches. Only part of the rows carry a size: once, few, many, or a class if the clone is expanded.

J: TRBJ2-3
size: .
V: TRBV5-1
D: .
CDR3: CASSYGDSTDTQYF
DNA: TGCGCCAGCAGCTACGGGGATAGCACAGATACGCAGTATTTT

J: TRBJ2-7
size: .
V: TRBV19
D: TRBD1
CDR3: CASSTGQGSVEQYF
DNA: TGTGCCAGTAGTACCGGACAGGGTTCGGTCGAGCAGTACTTC

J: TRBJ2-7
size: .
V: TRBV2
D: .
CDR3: CASSADSSYEQYF
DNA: TGTGCCAGCAGTGCGGACAGCTCCTACGAGCAGTACTTC

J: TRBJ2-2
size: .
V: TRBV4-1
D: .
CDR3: CASSQAGLLNTGELFF
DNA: TGCGCCAGCAGCCAAGCGGGACTTTTGAACACCGGGGAGCTGTTTTTT

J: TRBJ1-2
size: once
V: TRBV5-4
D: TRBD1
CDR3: CASSLGGTATNYGYTF
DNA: TGTGCCAGCAGCTTGGGTGGGACAGCCACTAACTATGGCTACACCTTC

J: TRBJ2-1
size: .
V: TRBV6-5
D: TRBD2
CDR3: CASKPLAGGYNEQFF
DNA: TGTGCCAGCAAACCTCTCGCGGGGGGTTACAATGAGCAGTTCTTC

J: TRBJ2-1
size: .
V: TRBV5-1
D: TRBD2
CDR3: CASSLEFVAGLTSSYNEQFF
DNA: TGCGCCAGCAGCTTGGAATTTGTAGCGGGGCTAACGAGCTCCTACAATGAGCAGTTCTTC

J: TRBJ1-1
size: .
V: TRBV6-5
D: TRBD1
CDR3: CASRNRDREAFF
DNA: TGTGCCAGCAGGAACCGGGACAGGGAAGCTTTCTTT

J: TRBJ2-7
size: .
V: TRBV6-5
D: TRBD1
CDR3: CASSSGQGGEQYF
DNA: TGTGCCAGCAGTTCCGGACAGGGTGGCGAGCAGTACTTC

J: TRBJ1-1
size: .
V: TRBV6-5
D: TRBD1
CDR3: CASGDSRGATEAFF
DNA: TGTGCCAGCGGGGACAGTAGGGGGGCGACTGAAGCTTTCTTT

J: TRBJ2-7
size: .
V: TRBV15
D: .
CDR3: CATSASGSLRDEQYF
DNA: TGTGCCACCAGCGCCTCCGGGTCCCTCCGGGACGAGCAGTACTTC

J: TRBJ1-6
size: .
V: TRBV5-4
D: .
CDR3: CASSLGSRGGSPLHF
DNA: TGTGCCAGCAGCTTGGGGTCTCGCGGCGGTTCACCCCTCCACTTT

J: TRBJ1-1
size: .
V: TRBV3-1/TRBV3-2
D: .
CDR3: CASSRGAPFNTEAFF
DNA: TGTGCCAGCAGCCGAGGAGCGCCATTCAACACTGAAGCTTTCTTT

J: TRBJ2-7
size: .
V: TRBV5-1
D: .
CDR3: CASSLGAGLSYEQYF
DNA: TGCGCCAGCAGCTTGGGGGCAGGGTTAAGCTACGAGCAGTACTTC

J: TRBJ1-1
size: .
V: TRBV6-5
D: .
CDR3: CASSYNRALNTEAFF
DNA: TGTGCCAGCAGTTACAACAGGGCGCTGAACACTGAAGCTTTCTTT

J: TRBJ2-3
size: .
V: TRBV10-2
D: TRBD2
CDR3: CASSGSGGATDTQYF
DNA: TGCGCCAGCAGCGGTAGCGGGGGGGCAACAGATACGCAGTATTTT

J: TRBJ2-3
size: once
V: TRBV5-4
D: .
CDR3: CASSLRTGSTDTQYF
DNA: TGTGCCAGCAGCTTGAGAACAGGGAGCACAGATACGCAGTATTTT

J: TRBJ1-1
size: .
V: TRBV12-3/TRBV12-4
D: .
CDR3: CASSLRRGAEAFF
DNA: TGTGCCAGCAGTTTACGCAGGGGCGCTGAAGCTTTCTTT

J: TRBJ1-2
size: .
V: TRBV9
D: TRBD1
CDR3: CASSVDDRGYGYTF
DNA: TGTGCCAGCAGCGTAGACGACAGGGGATATGGCTACACCTTC

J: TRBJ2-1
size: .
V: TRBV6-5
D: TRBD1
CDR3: CASSYGQGVYNEQFF
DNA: TGTGCCAGCAGTTACGGACAGGGGGTATACAATGAGCAGTTCTTC

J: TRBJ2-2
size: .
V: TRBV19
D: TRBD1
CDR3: CASSRDSSTGELFF
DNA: TGTGCCAGTAGTAGGGACAGCTCCACCGGGGAGCTGTTTTTT

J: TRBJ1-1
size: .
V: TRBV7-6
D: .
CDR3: CASSLGYGTEAFF
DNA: TGTGCCAGCAGCTTAGGATACGGGACTGAAGCTTTCTTT

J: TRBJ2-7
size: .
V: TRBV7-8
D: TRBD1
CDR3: CASSLRQGAREQYF
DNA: TGTGCCAGCAGCTTACGACAGGGGGCTCGGGAGCAGTACTTC

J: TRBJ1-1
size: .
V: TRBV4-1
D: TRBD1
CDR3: CASSQDPGTARSTEAFF
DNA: TGCGCCAGCAGCCAAGATCCCGGGACAGCCCGGAGCACTGAAGCTTTCTTT

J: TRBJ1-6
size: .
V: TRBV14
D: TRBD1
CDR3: CASSRQGSSPLHF
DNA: TGTGCCAGCAGCCGACAGGGGAGTTCACCCCTCCACTTT

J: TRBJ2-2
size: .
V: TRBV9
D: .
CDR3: CASSPMVVRSTAGELFF
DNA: TGTGCCAGCAGCCCTATGGTGGTACGCTCCACCGCCGGGGAGCTGTTTTTT

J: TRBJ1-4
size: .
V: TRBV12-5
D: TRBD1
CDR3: CASGLGQPNEKLFF
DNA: TGTGCTAGTGGGCTGGGACAGCCAAATGAAAAACTGTTTTTT

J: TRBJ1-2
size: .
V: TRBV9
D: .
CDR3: CASSVGTGFYGYTF
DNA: TGTGCCAGCAGCGTAGGCACAGGGTTCTATGGCTACACCTTC

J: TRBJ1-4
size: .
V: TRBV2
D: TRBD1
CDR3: CASSELRTTMGQSKLFF
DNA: TGTGCCAGCAGTGAACTGCGAACTACGATGGGACAGTCGAAACTGTTTTTT

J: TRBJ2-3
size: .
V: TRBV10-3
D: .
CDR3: CAITNKAGSGDTQYF
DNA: TGTGCCATCACGAACAAGGCCGGGTCGGGAGATACGCAGTATTTT

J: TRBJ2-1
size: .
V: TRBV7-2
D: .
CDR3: CASTPFRGSYNEQFF
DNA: TGTGCCAGCACCCCATTTAGGGGCTCCTACAATGAGCAGTTCTTC

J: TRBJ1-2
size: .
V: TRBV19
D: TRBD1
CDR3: CASSSDRGTSGYTF
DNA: TGTGCCAGTAGTTCGGACAGGGGGACTAGCGGCTACACCTTC

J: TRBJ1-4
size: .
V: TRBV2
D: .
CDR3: CASSVWGYEKLFF
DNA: TGTGCCAGCAGTGTATGGGGCTATGAAAAACTGTTTTTT

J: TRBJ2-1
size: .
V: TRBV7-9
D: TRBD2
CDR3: CASSFGGGDREQFF
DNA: TGTGCCAGCAGCTTTGGCGGGGGGGACCGGGAGCAGTTCTTC

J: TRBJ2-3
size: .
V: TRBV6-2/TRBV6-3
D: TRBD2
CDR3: CASSLTSGGPPDTQYF
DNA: TGTGCCAGCAGTCTCACTAGCGGGGGGCCCCCAGATACGCAGTATTTT

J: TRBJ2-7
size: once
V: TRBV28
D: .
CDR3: CASSPQVYYEQYF
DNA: TGTGCCAGCAGTCCCCAGGTTTACTACGAGCAGTACTTC

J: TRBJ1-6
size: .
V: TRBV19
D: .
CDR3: CASKGTGKYNSPLHF
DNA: TGTGCCAGTAAAGGAACAGGCAAATATAATTCACCCCTCCACTTT

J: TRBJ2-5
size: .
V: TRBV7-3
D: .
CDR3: CASSLMGGQETQYF
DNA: TGTGCCAGCAGCTTAATGGGGGGCCAAGAGACCCAGTACTTC

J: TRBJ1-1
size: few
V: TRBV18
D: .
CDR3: CASSPVVTEAFF
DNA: TGTGCCAGCTCACCAGTAGTCACTGAAGCTTTCTTT

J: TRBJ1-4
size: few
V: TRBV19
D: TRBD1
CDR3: CASRSGTGNEKLFF
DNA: TGTGCCAGTAGATCCGGGACAGGGAATGAAAAACTGTTTTTT

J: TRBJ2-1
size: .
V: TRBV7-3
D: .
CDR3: CASSLTGGSYNEQFF
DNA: TGTGCCAGCAGCTTAACGGGGGGCTCCTACAATGAGCAGTTCTTC

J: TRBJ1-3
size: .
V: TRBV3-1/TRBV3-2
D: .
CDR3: CASSQEIQSGNTIYF
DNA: TGTGCCAGCAGCCAAGAAATACAGTCTGGAAACACCATATATTTT

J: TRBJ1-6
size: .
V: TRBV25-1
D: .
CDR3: CASSKTDYNSPLHF
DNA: TGTGCCAGCAGCAAGACAGATTATAATTCACCCCTCCACTTT

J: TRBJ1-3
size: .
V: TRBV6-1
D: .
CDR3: CASSEKRSHSF
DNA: TGTGCCAGCAGTGAAAAACGGAGCCATTCGTTT

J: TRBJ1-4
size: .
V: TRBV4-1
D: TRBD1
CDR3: CASSRLGQENEKLFF
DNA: TGCGCCAGCAGCCGGCTTGGACAGGAGAATGAAAAACTGTTTTTT

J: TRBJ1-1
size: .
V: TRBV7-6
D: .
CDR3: CASKGDSNTEAFF
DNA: TGTGCCAGCAAGGGAGATAGTAACACTGAAGCTTTCTTT

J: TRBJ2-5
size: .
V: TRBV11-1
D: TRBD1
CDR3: CASSLGTGMGETQYF
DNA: TGTGCCAGCAGCTTAGGGACAGGGATGGGAGAGACCCAGTACTTC

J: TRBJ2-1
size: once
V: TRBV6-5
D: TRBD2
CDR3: CASLFGRGAYNEQFF
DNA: TGTGCCAGCCTATTCGGGCGGGGGGCTTACAATGAGCAGTTCTTC

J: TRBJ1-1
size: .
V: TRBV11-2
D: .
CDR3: CASSLGAGNTEAFF
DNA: TGTGCCAGCAGCTTAGGTGCGGGAAACACTGAAGCTTTCTTT

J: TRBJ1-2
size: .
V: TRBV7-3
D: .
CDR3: CASSPGPKGNYGYTF
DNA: TGTGCCAGCAGCCCCGGACCGAAGGGGAACTATGGCTACACCTTC

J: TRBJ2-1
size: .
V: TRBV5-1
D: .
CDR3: CASSPDRYNEQFF
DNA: TGCGCCAGCAGCCCCGACAGATACAATGAGCAGTTCTTC

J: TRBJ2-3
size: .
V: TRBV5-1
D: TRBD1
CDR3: CASSLRQGGSDTQYF
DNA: TGCGCCAGCAGCCTCCGACAGGGCGGATCAGATACGCAGTATTTT

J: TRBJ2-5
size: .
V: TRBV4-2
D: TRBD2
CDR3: CASSQASGGRETQYF
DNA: TGTGCCAGCAGCCAAGCTAGCGGGGGGCGGGAGACCCAGTACTTC

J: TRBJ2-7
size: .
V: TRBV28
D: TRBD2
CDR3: CASRGGTVLYEQYF
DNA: TGTGCCAGCAGGGGAGGGACGGTCCTTTACGAGCAGTACTTC

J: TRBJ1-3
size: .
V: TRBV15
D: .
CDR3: CATKQGTGNTIYF
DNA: TGTGCCACCAAGCAGGGGACTGGAAACACCATATATTTT